A selection of T cell receptor beta chains follows, all from one sample in a study of T cells after yellow fever vaccination. TCRdb processed the 5' RACE reads anew with MiXCR; each CDR3 protein has one entry. The table lists some 160,000 distinct CDR3 sequences, about 7% of them singletons. Material: CD4+ T cells sorted from PBMCs, obtained 4 to 6 days after the first yellow fever vaccination. The receptors stem from a young man who received the YFV17D yellow fever vaccine. CDR3s include the opening cysteine and the closing phenylalanine or tryptophan. Fields, in order: V gene, D gene, J gene, clone size, CDR3 protein, CDR3 DNA. The D gene is left open where the match is weak. A row's size may be missing; if present it is once, few, many or a size class.

TRBV7-2	.	TRBJ1-4	.	CASSLRTANEKLFF	TGTGCCAGCAGCTTAAGGACAGCGAATGAAAAACTGTTTTTT
TRBV2	TRBD2	TRBJ2-4	few	CASSSGGQGGNIQYF	TGTGCCAGCAGTAGCGGGGGGCAGGGGGGAAACATTCAGTACTTC
TRBV5-5	TRBD1	TRBJ2-4	many	CASRATTGLGNIQYF	TGTGCCAGCAGGGCAACGACAGGGCTCGGAAACATTCAGTACTTC
TRBV11-2	TRBD1	TRBJ2-2	many	CASSLEQGVYTGELFF	TGTGCCAGCAGCTTAGAACAGGGGGTGTACACCGGGGAGCTGTTTTTT
TRBV6-5	TRBD2	TRBJ2-5	.	CASSYSPGLANQETQYF	TGTGCCAGCAGTTACTCACCGGGACTAGCAAACCAAGAGACCCAGTACTTC
TRBV3-1	.	TRBJ1-6	many	CASTPGRGNSPLHF	TGTGCCAGCACCCCGGGACGGGGGAATTCACCCCTCCACTTT
TRBV15	TRBD2	TRBJ2-7	many	CATSRGGGLPYEQYF	TGTGCCACCAGCAGAGGGGGGGGTCTCCCCTACGAGCAGTACTTC
TRBV7-9	.	TRBJ2-1	many	CASSPRGSSYNEQFF	TGCGCCAGCAGCCCCCGGGGGAGCTCCTACAATGAGCAGTTCTTC
TRBV19	.	TRBJ1-1	few	CASSDPYRLVNTEAFF	TGTGCCAGTAGTGATCCTTATCGGCTCGTGAACACTGAAGCTTTCTTT
TRBV5-4	.	TRBJ1-1	few	CASRPDPGARNTEAFF	TGTGCCAGCAGACCGGACCCGGGGGCGAGGAACACTGAAGCTTTCTTT
TRBV18	.	TRBJ1-1	many	CASSPGGLDTEAFF	TGTGCCAGCTCACCGGGAGGGCTCGACACTGAAGCTTTCTTT
TRBV5-6	.	TRBJ1-2	.	CASSLSGYGGYTF	TGTGCCAGCAGCTTATCAGGGTATGGTGGCTACACCTTC
TRBV7-3	TRBD2	TRBJ2-5	many	CASSLTGGAGETQYF	TGTGCCAGCAGCTTAACCGGGGGGGCAGGAGAGACCCAGTACTTC
TRBV5-1	.	TRBJ1-2	many	CASSLLQNYGYTF	TGCGCCAGCAGCTTGCTACAGAACTATGGCTACACCTTC
TRBV19	.	TRBJ1-1	few	CASRRGNTEAFF	TGTGCCAGCCGGCGGGGGAACACTGAAGCTTTCTTT
TRBV12-3/TRBV12-4	.	TRBJ2-4	many	CASSLGTSKNIQYF	TGTGCCAGCAGTTTAGGGACTTCCAAAAACATTCAGTACTTC
TRBV5-1	.	TRBJ2-1	many	CASSNGLGVDEQFF	TGCGCCAGCAGCAATGGACTCGGGGTGGATGAGCAGTTCTTC
TRBV20-1	TRBD2	TRBJ2-1	few	CSAIFLAGGTVQFF	TGCAGTGCTATTTTCCTAGCGGGGGGGACGGTGCAGTTCTTC
TRBV7-2	.	TRBJ2-7	few	CASSLMFYEQYF	TGTGCCAGCAGCTTAATGTTCTACGAGCAGTACTTC
TRBV28	TRBD1	TRBJ1-1	.	CASSFSGQGARTEAFF	TGTGCCAGCAGTTTCAGCGGACAGGGGGCGAGAACTGAAGCTTTCTTT
TRBV5-5	.	TRBJ1-2	many	CASSGTSEPYGYTF	TGTGCCAGCAGCGGGACATCCGAACCTTATGGCTACACCTTC
TRBV24-1	TRBD1	TRBJ2-3	many	CATSEQGFSDTQYF	TGTGCCACCAGTGAACAGGGGTTCTCAGATACGCAGTATTTT
TRBV5-5	TRBD1	TRBJ2-1	many	CASSQEDRGYNEQFF	TGTGCCAGCAGCCAGGAAGACAGGGGCTACAATGAGCAGTTCTTC
TRBV7-2	.	TRBJ2-4	many	CASSTQALVKNIQYF	TGTGCCAGCAGCACACAAGCCCTAGTCAAAAACATTCAGTACTTC
TRBV4-1	.	TRBJ1-2	few	CASSQRTKGRSANYGYTF	TGCGCCAGCAGCCAACGAACAAAGGGCCGATCAGCTAACTATGGCTACACCTTC
TRBV19	TRBD2	TRBJ2-1	few	CASSSSLAGGYNEQFF	TGTGCCAGTAGTTCCTCTCTAGCGGGGGGCTACAATGAGCAGTTCTTC
TRBV4-1	.	TRBJ2-3	many	CASSPRGTDTQYF	TGCGCCAGCAGCCCCCGGGGCACAGATACGCAGTATTTT
TRBV5-1	.	TRBJ1-2	few	CASSPPGQNYGYTF	TGCGCCAGCAGCCCACCGGGCCAGAACTATGGCTACACCTTC
TRBV12-3/TRBV12-4	TRBD2	TRBJ2-1	many	CASSSPGLATFRQFF	TGTGCCAGCAGTTCCCCGGGACTAGCTACTTTCAGGCAGTTCTTC
TRBV18	TRBD1	TRBJ2-7	.	CASSLGQGGEQYF	TGTGCCAGCTCACTCGGACAGGGTGGAGAGCAGTACTTC
TRBV24-1	.	TRBJ2-3	many	CATSDFSGPSDTQYF	TGTGCCACCAGTGATTTCTCGGGGCCATCAGATACGCAGTATTTT
TRBV4-1	TRBD1	TRBJ2-7	many	CASSQDGTGPFYEQYF	TGCGCCAGCAGCCAAGATGGGACAGGGCCATTCTACGAGCAGTACTTC
TRBV12-3/TRBV12-4	TRBD1	TRBJ1-2	few	CASTSQTGGSSYGYTF	TGTGCCAGCACGTCCCAGACAGGGGGCAGTAGCTATGGCTACACCTTC
TRBV5-5	.	TRBJ1-1	many	CASSPRAGRETEAFF	TGTGCCAGCAGCCCAAGGGCGGGGAGAGAGACTGAAGCTTTCTTT
TRBV5-5	TRBD2	TRBJ2-7	many	CASSVGTSGTLEQYF	TGTGCCAGCAGCGTCGGGACTAGCGGAACTTTAGAGCAGTACTTC
TRBV11-2	.	TRBJ2-1	many	CASSPNTMGNEQFF	TGTGCCAGCAGCCCTAACACGATGGGGAATGAGCAGTTCTTC
TRBV6-2/TRBV6-3	TRBD1	TRBJ1-6	many	CASTAAGQGNSPLHF	TGTGCCAGCACCGCCGCGGGACAGGGGAATTCACCCCTCCACTTT
TRBV30	TRBD2	TRBJ2-1	few	CAWSARGGGGRAEQFF	TGTGCCTGGAGTGCCCGGGGCGGGGGGGGAAGGGCTGAGCAGTTCTTC
TRBV20-1	TRBD2	TRBJ2-5	.	CSASRTSGAQETQYF	TGCAGTGCTAGTAGGACTAGCGGGGCCCAAGAGACCCAGTACTTC
TRBV9	.	TRBJ2-5	.	CASSPGLVLRENQETQYF	TGTGCCAGCAGCCCTGGGCTTGTCTTGCGGGAAAACCAAGAGACCCAGTACTTC
TRBV10-3	.	TRBJ1-1	many	CAISEHTEAFF	TGTGCCATCAGTGAGCACACTGAAGCTTTCTTT
TRBV7-2	TRBD2	TRBJ2-1	few	CASSLRSGTSGGSEQFF	TGTGCCAGCAGCTTACGTTCCGGGACTAGCGGGGGGTCTGAGCAGTTCTTC
TRBV18	TRBD1	TRBJ2-5	many	CASSPALRGTGKETQYF	TGTGCCAGCTCACCAGCCCTCAGAGGGACAGGGAAAGAGACCCAGTACTTC
TRBV5-6	TRBD1	TRBJ2-3	few	CASSLGGQGLDTQYF	TGTGCCAGCAGCTTGGGGGGACAGGGCTTGGATACGCAGTATTTT
TRBV5-3	.	TRBJ1-2	few	CARSCAGNEDDYGYTF	TGTGCCAGAAGCTGCGCAGGGAACGAGGACGACTATGGCTACACCTTC
TRBV6-2/TRBV6-3	.	TRBJ1-1	many	CASSFPERVTFF	TGTGCCAGCAGTTTCCCGGAGAGGGTTACTTTCTTT
TRBV6-1	.	TRBJ2-3	few	CASSKTGTASTDTQYF	TGTGCCAGCAGCAAAACCGGGACGGCTAGCACAGATACGCAGTATTTT
TRBV5-1	TRBD2	TRBJ2-3	few	CASSPQGAGGTDTQYF	TGCGCCAGCAGCCCCCAGGGAGCGGGGGGCACAGATACGCAGTATTTT
TRBV12-3/TRBV12-4	.	TRBJ1-5	few	CASSFRLGNQPQHF	TGTGCCAGCAGTTTCAGGTTGGGCAATCAGCCCCAGCATTTT
TRBV7-2	TRBD2	TRBJ2-3	many	CASSLVAGRLTDTQYF	TGTGCCAGCAGCTTAGTAGCGGGGAGACTCACAGATACGCAGTATTTT
TRBV7-2	TRBD1	TRBJ2-2	few	CASSLGGQGVTGELFF	TGTGCCAGCAGCTTAGGGGGGCAGGGGGTTACCGGGGAGCTGTTTTTT
TRBV6-1	.	TRBJ1-1	few	CASSVSKMNTEAFF	TGTGCCAGCAGTGTCAGCAAAATGAACACTGAAGCTTTCTTT
TRBV5-4	TRBD2	TRBJ2-1	.	CASSSSPLAEYNEQFF	TGTGCCAGCAGCAGCAGTCCACTAGCGGAGTACAATGAGCAGTTCTTC
TRBV14	.	TRBJ1-2	.	CASSRLGVLRGYTF	TGTGCCAGCAGCCGATTGGGCGTCTTAAGAGGCTACACCTTC
TRBV5-1	.	TRBJ2-3	few	CASSLTGDSTDTQYF	TGCGCCAGCAGCTTGACCGGGGATAGCACAGATACGCAGTATTTT